This T cell receptor (beta chain) was sequenced for a study of blood T cell repertoires in COVID-19. Study information: Researchers got acute and convalescent COVID-19 samples from the United States, Italy and Spain. PBMCs, B-cell-depleted T cells, or T cells were the source of the cDNA or gDNA that made up the material.

The germline V gene encodes CDR1 LGHNT and CDR2 FRNRAP. The ends were cut back, 5 bases at V and 4 bases at J, with 12 bases in the middle. The CDR3 runs 14 residues. How the authors handled the data: Nucleated cell counts were estimated from reference gene primer amplification. Produced via immunoSEQ multiplex PCR; TCRdb's table is partial and in-frame only. V and J calls and clone size are as listed in that table; D and trimming were resolved from the DNA. Of around 140,000 clones listed, roughly 79% were seen once; the top ten hold less than 2.5%. The TCR was taken from a woman aged 55-70 years with acute or convalescent COVID-19. The J gene is TRBJ1-5, the V gene TRBV12-5; a weak D match, TRBD1 (6 bases). The specimen sequenced was peripheral blood. The CDR3 region has the DNA TGTGCTAGTGGTCAAGGGACACAGAATCAGCCCCAGCATTTT. It translates to CASGQGTQNQPQHF.